The 5 T cell receptor beta chains reported below all come from one sample, sequenced in a study of blood T cell repertoires in COVID-19. Using immunoSEQ multiplex PCR, the repertoire was profiled, and TCRdb retains in-frame clones only, with some absent. Of 70,000 or so clones listed, around 78% are singletons. The sequenced sample was peripheral blood. Receptors were obtained from a human donor in a cohort sampled during active COVID-19.

The rearrangement joins TRBV7-9 to TRBJ2-1; D unresolved. Germline V lookup: CDR1 SEHNR, CDR2 FQNEAQ (reference sequence). This CDR3 is 12 amino acids long. V was clipped by 4 bases and J by 4 bases, with 5 bases between them. The CDR3, as DNA: TGTGCCAGCAGCTCAGGTTACAATGAGCAGTTCTTC. It translates to CASSSGYNEQFF.

This chain links TRBV2 with TRBJ2-2; 8 nucleotides align to TRBD2. The CDR3 length is 14 residues. CDR1 and CDR2 from the germline V gene are SNHLY and FYNNEI. V was pared by 5 bases and J by 4 bases, with 3 bases of the junction left unmatched. The chain's CDR3 is CASSTSGSTGELFF. The CDR3 DNA is TGTGCCAGCAGTACAAGCGGGAGCACCGGGGAGCTGTTTTTT.

This rearrangement joins TRBV19 to TRBJ2-7, with 9 bases matching TRBD2. The CDR3 extends over 14 amino acids. Germline assignment: CDR1 LNHDA and CDR2 SQIVND (reference sequence). After removal of 6 bases from V and 2 bases from J, the junction contained 5 bases not matched to a gene. In nucleotides, the CDR3 is TGTGCCAGTAGCCCCGCGGGGGGGACCTACGAGCAGTACTTC. Translated: CASSPAGGTYEQYF.

The J gene is TRBJ1-1, the V gene TRBV3-1 (or the pseudogene TRBV3-2); 10 nucleotides agree with TRBD1. The germline gives CDR1 LGHDT, CDR2 YNNKEL (reference sequence). There are 15 residues in the CDR3. The J segment lost 10 bases and the V segment lost 5 bases, leaving 13 bases of the junction unmatched. The CDR3 sequence is CASSEPTGGAFGAFF. CDR3 DNA sequence: TGTGCCAGCAGCGAACCGACAGGGGGCGCATTTGGAGCTTTCTTT.

The chain employs TRBV5-4 and TRBJ2-7; TRBD2 matches 13 bases. CDR3 length equals 17 residues. After removal of 5 bases from V and 6 bases from J, the junction contained 14 bases not matched to a gene. CDR1 is SGHNT, CDR2 YYREEE, per germline (reference sequence). CDR3 sequence reads: CASRPGGTSGKGREQYF. CDR3 bases: TGTGCCAGCAGGCCCGGCGGGACTAGCGGGAAAGGGCGCGAGCAGTACTTC.